The rows below give T cell receptor beta chains drawn from one sample of a study of cytomegalovirus exposure and HLA in healthy donors. Measured with immunoSEQ multiplex PCR; TCRdb has only the in-frame clones, and not every one. The table includes about 160,000 clones, 79% detected once. The specimen was PBMCs. These receptors were obtained from a man aged 40-50 years in good health and CMV-seronegative. CDR3s include the opening cysteine and the closing phenylalanine or tryptophan. A D gene is named only where the DNA matches it firmly. Size is stated for part of the rows, as once, few or many counts, or as a class when the clone is expanded.

>TRBJ1-5|TRBV28|.|.
CASSLGTGGGNQPQHF
TGTGCCAGCAGTTTAGGAACCGGGGGAGGGAATCAGCCCCAGCATTTT
>TRBJ2-1|TRBV29-1|.|TRBD2
CSVALALNEQFF
TGCAGCGTTGCACTAGCGTTAAATGAGCAGTTCTTC
>TRBJ1-5|TRBV6-4|few|.
CASSERDNQPQHF
TGTGCCAGCAGTGAAAGAGACAATCAGCCCCAGCATTTT
>TRBJ2-3|TRBV4-3|.|.
CASSQVYPAADTQYF
TGCGCCAGCAGCCAAGTCTACCCAGCGGCAGATACGCAGTATTTT
>TRBJ1-5|TRBV5-1|.|.
CASSLTAGANQPQHF
TGCGCCAGCAGCTTGACGGCAGGGGCCAATCAGCCCCAGCATTTT
>TRBJ1-1|TRBV19|.|TRBD1
CATSLPGQGGISEAFF
TGTGCCACTTCATTACCCGGACAGGGAGGTATCTCTGAAGCTTTCTTT
>TRBJ2-1|TRBV11-1|.|TRBD2
CASSSTTGLAGAEQFF
TGTGCCAGCAGTTCTACTACCGGACTAGCGGGAGCTGAGCAGTTCTTC
>TRBJ2-5|TRBV11-1|.|TRBD2
CAGRGLAEETQYF
TGTGCCGGCCGTGGGCTAGCGGAAGAGACCCAGTACTTC
>TRBJ2-3|TRBV28|.|TRBD2
CASSYSGSHGDTQYF
TGTGCCAGCAGTTATAGCGGGAGCCACGGAGATACGCAGTATTTT
>TRBJ1-2|TRBV9|few|.
CASSVAAGGDYGYTF
TGTGCCAGCAGCGTAGCAGCGGGCGGGGACTATGGCTACACCTTC
>TRBJ2-2|TRBV27|.|.
CASSFVRNTGELFF
TGTGCCAGCAGTTTTGTTAGAAACACCGGGGAGCTGTTTTTT
>TRBJ2-5|TRBV7-9|.|.
CASSLEPAEETQYF
TGTGCCAGCAGCTTAGAACCTGCGGAAGAGACCCAGTACTTC
>TRBJ2-1|TRBV9|.|TRBD2
CASSVSLPTSGREGLFPNEQFF
TGTGCCAGCAGCGTCTCCCTCCCCACTAGCGGGAGAGAAGGTTTGTTCCCCAATGAGCAGTTCTTC
>TRBJ1-5|TRBV28|.|.
CASSATGFRPQHF
TGTGCCAGCAGTGCGACAGGTTTTAGGCCCCAGCATTTT
>TRBJ2-7|TRBV27|once|TRBD2
CASSSSGTSGTWPQYF
TGTGCCAGCAGTTCATCCGGGACTAGCGGGACCTGGCCGCAGTACTTC
>TRBJ2-7|TRBV7-9|.|TRBD1
CASSYSGTGSAEQYF
TGTGCCAGCAGCTACAGTGGGACAGGGAGTGCCGAGCAGTACTTC
>TRBJ2-5|TRBV11-3|.|TRBD2
CASSLGELAGVETQYF
TGTGCCAGCAGCTTAGGCGAACTAGCGGGAGTAGAGACCCAGTACTTC
>TRBJ2-3|TRBV13|few|TRBD2
CASSAREGRTDTQYF
TGTGCCAGCAGCGCACGGGAGGGCCGAACAGATACGCAGTATTTT
>TRBJ2-3|TRBV18|.|.
CASSPPTGRTDTQYF
TGTGCCAGCTCACCACCCACGGGTCGAACAGATACGCAGTATTTT
>TRBJ2-3|TRBV7-9|.|.
CASSSDTTDTQYF
TGTGCCAGCAGCTCAGACACCACAGATACGCAGTATTTT
>TRBJ2-1|TRBV9|.|TRBD2
CASSVEAGGLAEPEQFF
TGTGCCAGCAGCGTAGAGGCGGGGGGCCTAGCGGAGCCGGAGCAGTTCTTC
>TRBJ2-5|TRBV5-6|.|TRBD2
CASSGGDAGQETQYF
TGTGCCAGCAGCGGGGGGGACGCGGGCCAAGAGACCCAGTACTTC
>TRBJ2-7|TRBV5-4|once|.
CASSSGEIEQYF
TGTGCCAGCAGTTCCGGGGAAATCGAGCAGTACTTC
>TRBJ2-7|TRBV12-5|.|TRBD2
CASGSTSGFYEQYF
TGTGCTAGTGGGTCGACTAGCGGGTTCTACGAGCAGTACTTC
>TRBJ2-7|TRBV7-9|.|TRBD1
CSSSARGSTYEQYF
TGTTCCAGCAGCGCCAGGGGGTCTACCTACGAGCAGTACTTC
>TRBJ1-1|TRBV29-1|.|.
CSGSGGAEAFF
TGCAGCGGATCTGGAGGGGCTGAAGCTTTCTTT
>TRBJ2-7|TRBV25-1|.|.
CASSVPGSYSEQYF
TGTGCCAGCAGTGTTCCCGGGAGCTATTCCGAGCAGTACTTC